This TCR beta chain comes out of a study of blood T cells in healthy people across ages. The V and J ends lost 5 bases and 3 bases respectively, with 14 bases between them. Germline V CDR1 and CDR2: MNHNS, SASEGT. This CDR3 comprises 14 residues. A second PCR of roughly 7 to 11 cycles used a sample-barcoded 5' primer and a J-beta primer mix. Each cDNA molecule carried a tag from a template-switch adaptor that contained 12 random nucleotides. MiXCR, run by TCRdb on the 5' RACE reads, gives a single entry per CDR3 protein. This sample yields some 780,000 distinct CDR3 sequences, of which just over 55% are seen a single time; roughly 25% belongs to the top ten.

What was sequenced was blood. This sequence originates from a man aged 35 to 55 in good health. The chain joins TRBV6-1 to TRBJ2-7; either TRBD1 or TRBD2 may fit D (6 bases each). CDR3 in DNA: TGTGCCAGCAGTAATAGAAGGGGGGACTACGAGCAGTACTTC. It codes for CASSNRRGDYEQYF.